Reported below is one TCR beta chain. CDR3 length equals 15 residues. V was pared by 2 bases and J by 4 bases, with 7 bases of the junction left unmatched. CDR1 is GTSNPN, CDR2 SVGIG, per germline (reference sequence). Original analysis: From reference gene primer amplification, estimates of nucleated cell counts were derived. Assay: immunoSEQ multiplex PCR; the TCRdb copy retains only in-frame clones and omits some. V and J calls plus clone size are reproduced from that table; the DNA served to infer D and trimming. The profile shows about 190,000 clones, about 87% of them singletons. The data are from a study of blood T cell repertoires in COVID-19. Study context: COVID-19 samples collected from the United States, Italy and Spain covered acute and convalescent phases.

This sequence originates from a woman aged 25 to 45 with acute or convalescent COVID-19. The chain uses TRBV30 and TRBJ2-1; 8 positions match TRBD2. The sequenced sample consisted of peripheral blood. CDR3 bases: TGTGCCTGGAGTCCAGCGGGAGCGATTTACAATGAGCAGTTCTTC. Protein product: CAWSPAGAIYNEQFF.